The 27 T cell receptor beta chains below were found in one sample sequenced in a study of cytomegalovirus exposure and HLA in healthy donors. This table comes from immunoSEQ multiplex PCR, and its TCRdb copy is limited to in-frame clones, with some not included. In the table there are about 49,000 clones, about 90% of which are singletons. The sequenced material came from PBMCs. All receptors derive from a young man in good health and CMV-seronegative.

This chain connects TRBV28 to TRBJ1-1; tentative D call: TRBD1 (6 bases). The CDR3 is made up of 13 amino acids. Germline-derived CDR1 and CDR2 are MDHEN and SYDVKM. Trimming removed 8 bases from V and 1 base from J, with 11 bases in between. CDR3: CASLTQGNTEAFF. The CDR3 coding sequence is TGTGCCAGCCTCACACAGGGGAACACTGAAGCTTTCTTT.

This chain links TRBV4-3 with TRBJ1-2, with D perhaps TRBD1 (6 bases). The CDR3 has 13 amino acids. The V gene lost 4 bases and the J gene lost 8 bases, with 14 bases spanning the gap. Germline V gene data show CDR1 as LGHNA and CDR2 as YSLEER. CDR3 in DNA: TGCGCCAGCAGCCGAGAAGGGGGGGACGGCTACACCTTC. Translated, it gives CASSREGGDGYTF.

As regards this clone: Different DNA sequences within this sample yield the same CDR3. This chain uses TRBV14 with TRBJ2-7, with TRBD1 identical over 8 bases. Trimming at V came to 1 base and at J to 3 bases, leaving 2 bases not matched to a gene. The CDR3 extends over 14 amino acids. Germline V gene data show CDR1 as SGHDN and CDR2 as FVKESK. The CDR3 sequence is CASSQGTGRYEQYF. In DNA, the CDR3 is TGTGCCAGCAGCCAAGGGACAGGGCGCTACGAGCAGTACTTC.

The chain joins TRBV7-9 to TRBJ2-5; 9 bases are a match to TRBD1. J was trimmed by 5 bases and V by 4 bases; bases with no gene match: 11. The CDR3 runs to 16 residues. CDR1 is SEHNR, CDR2 FQNEAQ, per germline (reference sequence). CDR3 protein: CASSSSGTGILETQYF. The CDR3, as DNA: TGTGCCAGCAGCTCCTCCGGGACAGGGATCTTGGAGACCCAGTACTTC. Full variable domain (rest looked up from reference TRBV7-9 and TRBJ2-5): DTGVSQNPRHKITKRGQNVTFRCDPISEHNRLYWYRQTLGQGPEFLTYFQNEAQLEKSRLLSDRFSAERPKGSFSTLEIQRTEQGDSAMYLCASSSSGTGILETQYFGPGTRLLVL.

This clone was counted between two and nine times. This sequence joins TRBV6-1 and TRBJ1-1; 11 bases line up with TRBD1. J was trimmed by 9 bases and V by 5 bases; bases with no gene match: 8. CDR1 is MNHNS and CDR2 is SASEGT in the germline V gene. This CDR3 has 14 amino acids. In DNA, the CDR3 is TGTGCCAGCAGTCCAACCGGACAGGGGGCGAAAGCTTTCTTT. Translation: CASSPTGQGAKAFF.

The genes are TRBV28 and TRBJ1-1; D not certain. This CDR3 is 14 amino acids long. Germline V gives CDR1 MDHEN, CDR2 SYDVKM. Trimming shortened V by 6 bases and J by 4 bases, and 15 bases separated the two germline ends. This chain's CDR3 is CASRPREGGTEAFF. In DNA form, the CDR3 reads TGTGCCAGCAGGCCGCGAGAGGGTGGCACTGAAGCTTTCTTT.

The V and J genes are TRBV10-2 and TRBJ2-7, with TRBD2 identical over 7 bases. CDR1 and CDR2 from the germline V gene are WSHSY and SAAADI. V shed 8 bases, J shed 2 bases, and the junction held 6 bases outside the gene matches. CDR3 length: 13 residues. The CDR3 DNA is TGCGCCAGCGCCGGGACTAACCCCTACGAGCAGTACTTC. It is translated as CASAGTNPYEQYF.

CDR3 coding DNA: TGTGCCTGGGTAATTGACAGACGAAGAACCTACGAGCAGTACTTC. Translation gives CAWVIDRRRTYEQYF. The rearrangement uses TRBV30 and TRBJ2-7; D is possibly TRBD1 (5 bases). Trimming cost V 5 bases and J 2 bases, with 19 bases left between them. CDR3 length equals 15 residues. Germline V lookup: CDR1 GTSNPN, CDR2 SVGIG (reference sequence).

The chain combines TRBV19 with TRBJ2-1; 13 positions agree with TRBD2. The CDR3 length is 16 residues. Germline V gene lookup returns CDR1 LNHDA and CDR2 SQIVND (reference sequence). Losses at the gene ends were 3 bases for V and 5 bases for J; bases not matched to a gene: 4. The CDR3 loop is CASSIRTSGRNNEQFF. The CDR3 coding sequence is TGTGCCAGTAGTATTAGGACTAGCGGGAGAAACAATGAGCAGTTCTTC.

V gene TRBV30 combines with J gene TRBJ2-1, with 8 bases aligning to TRBD2. The CDR3 has 15 residues. The germline V gene has CDR1 GTSNPN and CDR2 SVGIG (reference sequence). Trimming at V came to 3 bases and at J to 4 bases, leaving 8 bases not matched to a gene. The CDR3 loop reads CAWSQILAVYNEQFF. The CDR3 bases are TGTGCCTGGAGCCAGATACTAGCGGTTTACAATGAGCAGTTCTTC.

The J gene is TRBJ2-1, the V gene TRBV7-2; perhaps TRBD1 as D (7 bases). CDR3 length equals 16 residues. Between the trimmed V and J ends, which lost 0 bases and 10 bases, there was a span of 19 bases. Germline lookup yields CDR1 SGHTA and CDR2 FQGNSA. CDR3 sequence: CASSLAAGPTGREQFF. The CDR3 region has the DNA TGTGCCAGCAGCTTAGCCGCGGGACCGACAGGGAGGGAGCAGTTCTTC. Full variable domain (missing parts from reference TRBV7-2 and TRBJ2-1): GAGVSQSPSNKVTEKGKDVELRCDPISGHTALYWYRQSLGQGLEFLIYFQGNSAPDKSGLPSDRFSAERTGGSVSTLTIQRTQQEDSAVYLCASSLAAGPTGREQFFGPGTRLTVL.

The chain is built from TRBV6-1 and TRBJ2-1; D might be TRBD1 (6 bases). The CDR3 has 13 residues. The V and J ends lost 9 bases and 7 bases respectively, with 16 bases between them. Per the germline V gene, CDR1 is MNHNS and CDR2 is SASEGT. CDR3: CASERGQGNEQFF. The CDR3 DNA reads TGTGCCAGTGAACGGGGACAAGGGAATGAGCAGTTCTTC.

The chain couples TRBV2 to TRBJ2-7, with TRBD1 identical over 8 bases. Trimming removed 9 bases from V and 2 bases from J; junction bases left unmatched: 6. CDR1 is SNHLY, CDR2 FYNNEI, per germline. The CDR3 has 13 residues. The CDR3 here is CASRQGITYEQYF. The DNA of the CDR3 is TGTGCCAGTAGACAGGGGATAACCTACGAGCAGTACTTC.

CDR3: CASSWGGRSTDTQYF. The CDR3 bases are TGTGCCAGCAGCTGGGGGGGGAGGAGCACAGATACGCAGTATTTT. The chain carries TRBV11-2 and TRBJ2-3, with 7 bases matching TRBD2. The CDR3 runs 15 residues. CDR1 SGHAT and CDR2 FQNNGV come from the germline V gene. Trimming removed 4 bases from V and 0 bases from J; junction bases left unmatched: 4.

The V gene is TRBV5-1, the J gene TRBJ1-5; D ambiguous. The V end was cut by 0 bases, the J end by 0 bases, with 13 bases between. The germline V gene encodes CDR1 SGHRS and CDR2 YFSETQ. This CDR3 has 17 amino acids. DNA for the CDR3: TGCGCCAGCAGCTTGGATGGAGGGCCTCCTAGCAATCAGCCCCAGCATTTT. It codes for CASSLDGGPPSNQPQHF.

This clone showed up just once. The chain is built from TRBV11-2 and TRBJ2-3; unclear D gene. Germline CDR1 and CDR2: SGHAT and FQNNGV. CDR3 length equals 15 residues. V was clipped by 3 bases and J by 1 base, with 11 bases between them. CDR3 region: CASSFSLQGTDTQYF. Here the CDR3 DNA reads TGTGCCAGCAGCTTTTCTCTTCAGGGCACAGATACGCAGTATTTT.

This chain connects TRBV10-1 to TRBJ2-1; 12 bases are shared with TRBD1. V dropped 4 bases and J dropped 0; count of bases not matched to a gene: 16. Germline V lookup: CDR1 WNHNN, CDR2 SYGVQD (reference sequence). The CDR3 runs to 21 residues. CDR3 region: CASSGGKGQGAREGSYNEQFF. CDR3 nucleotides: TGCGCCAGCAGTGGAGGCAAGGGACAGGGGGCGCGGGAGGGCTCCTACAATGAGCAGTTCTTC.

The chain is built from TRBV15 and TRBJ1-1; D ambiguous. Germline V lookup: CDR1 LNHNV, CDR2 YYDKDF (reference sequence). This CDR3 region has 17 residues. Trimming took off 3 bases at V and 2 bases at J, with 19 bases between the two ends. The CDR3 spells CATSSFPYSEGNTEAFF. The CDR3 DNA follows: TGTGCCACCAGCAGCTTCCCTTATAGCGAGGGTAACACTGAAGCTTTCTTT.

This clone was picked up one time. The CDR3 here is CASSLPTLAGVRETQYF. DNA for the CDR3: TGTGCCAGCAGTTTACCGACACTAGCGGGAGTTCGAGAGACCCAGTACTTC. The chain combines TRBV28 with TRBJ2-5, with 11 bases fitting TRBD2. Looked up from germline, CDR1 is MDHEN and CDR2 is SYDVKM. The CDR3 has 17 amino acids. The junction had 9 bases not matched to a gene; V was cut back by 2 bases and J by 4 bases.

The chain links TRBV5-1 to TRBJ2-2, with D perhaps TRBD2 (6 bases). The germline CDR1 and CDR2 sequences are SGHRS and YFSETQ. Trimming left V 0 bases short and J 5 bases short, with 11 bases between. The CDR3 consists of 15 residues. The CDR3, as DNA: TGCGCCAGCAGCTTGGATAGCGGTACTACCGGGGAGCTGTTTTTT. Translated, it gives CASSLDSGTTGELFF. The full variable domain, completed using reference TRBV5-1 and TRBJ2-2, is KAGVTQTPRYLIKTRGQQVTLSCSPISGHRSVSWYQQTPGQGLQFLFEYFSETQRNKGNFPGRFSGRQFSNSRSEMNVSTLELGDSALYLCASSLDSGTTGELFFGEGSRLTVL.

Worth noting for this clone: Other nucleotide sequences in the sample specify the same CDR3. The chain's CDR3 is CASSLAGSSYNEQFF. CDR3 DNA: TGTGCCAGCAGCTTGGCGGGGAGCTCCTACAATGAGCAGTTCTTC. This chain connects TRBV11-2 to TRBJ2-1; D may be TRBD2 (6 bases). Per germline, CDR1 SGHAT and CDR2 FQNNGV. CDR3 length: 15 amino acids. With 3 bases removed from V and 0 bases from J, the gap between germline ends came to 9 bases.

The CDR3 DNA reads as TGTGCCAGCAGTTTCCGGGGTGCGAGAAATGAGCAGTTCTTC. Translated: CASSFRGARNEQFF. This chain links TRBV28 with TRBJ2-1; tentative D call: TRBD2 (5 bases). The CDR3 contains 14 residues. Germline V gives CDR1 MDHEN, CDR2 SYDVKM. V dropped 3 bases and J dropped 7 bases, with 13 bases sitting between them.

This chain links TRBV30 with TRBJ2-2, with D unresolved. Trimming cost V 2 bases and J 0 bases, with 4 bases left between them. CDR1 is GTSNPN, CDR2 SVGIG, per germline (reference sequence). The CDR3 extends over 13 amino acids. CDR3 sequence (DNA): TGTGCCTGGAGTCGTCCGAACACCGGGGAGCTGTTTTTT. Translating gives CAWSRPNTGELFF.

This chain uses TRBV9 with TRBJ2-1; 13 bases map to TRBD2. The CDR3 spans 18 residues. With 3 bases clipped from V and 5 bases from J, the junction kept 11 bases outside the gene matches. Germline-derived CDR1 and CDR2 are SGDLS and YYNGEE. The CDR3 region has the DNA TGTGCCAGCAGCGCGATGGCTCGGACTAGCGGGGGAAACAATGAGCAGTTCTTC. This encodes CASSAMARTSGGNNEQFF.

About this clone itself: Distinct nucleotide sequences in the sample also encode this CDR3. The CDR3 nucleotides are TGCGCCAGCAGCCCGGACAGGGGGTCCGAAAAACTGTTTTTT. This codes for CASSPDRGSEKLFF. The chain carries TRBV5-1 and TRBJ1-4; the match to TRBD1 covers 10 bases. Trimming took 4 bases from V and 8 from J; bases not matched to a gene: 5. Per germline, CDR1 SGHRS and CDR2 YFSETQ. This CDR3 has 14 residues.

The chain is built from TRBV5-7 and TRBJ2-1, with 7 nucleotides matching TRBD2. TRBV5-7 is assigned to the ORF class and has an uncertain function. Trimming cost V 5 bases and J 6 bases; bases outside gene matches: 11. This CDR3 is 15 amino acids long. CDR3 bases: TGTGCCAGCAGAATAGCGGGTCCAGATTCCAATGAGCAGTTCTTC. Translation gives CASRIAGPDSNEQFF.

The chain combines TRBV27 with TRBJ2-3; 11 bases map to TRBD2. J lost 3 bases, V lost 1 base, and 15 bases had no gene match. The CDR3 has 20 amino acids. Germline CDR1 reads MNHEY; CDR2 reads SMNVEV (reference sequence). The CDR3 coding sequence is TGTGCCAGCAGTTTATTGTCTAGCGGGAGGCCCTCACACGGGACAGATACGCAGTATTTT. Protein: CASSLLSSGRPSHGTDTQYF.